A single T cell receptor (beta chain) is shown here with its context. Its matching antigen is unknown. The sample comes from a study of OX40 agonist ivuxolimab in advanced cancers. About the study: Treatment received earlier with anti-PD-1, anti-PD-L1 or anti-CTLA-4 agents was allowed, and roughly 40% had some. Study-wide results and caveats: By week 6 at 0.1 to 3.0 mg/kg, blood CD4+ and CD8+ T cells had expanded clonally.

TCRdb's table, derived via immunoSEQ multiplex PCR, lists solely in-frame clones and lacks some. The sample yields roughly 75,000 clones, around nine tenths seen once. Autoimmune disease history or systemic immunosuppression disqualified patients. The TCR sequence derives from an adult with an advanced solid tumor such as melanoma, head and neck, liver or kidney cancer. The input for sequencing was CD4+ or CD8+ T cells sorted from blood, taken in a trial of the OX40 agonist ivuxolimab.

Here the CDR3 reads CASNHRGQGIGEQYF. The CDR3 nucleotides are TGTGCCAGCAACCACCGGGGACAGGGAATAGGCGAGCAGTACTTC. The chain is built from TRBV11-1 and TRBJ2-7, with TRBD1 identical over 9 bases. CDR3 length equals 15 residues. Germline CDR1 SGHAT, CDR2 FQDESV (reference sequence). The ends lost 7 bases at V and 6 bases at J; junction bases unmatched: 13.